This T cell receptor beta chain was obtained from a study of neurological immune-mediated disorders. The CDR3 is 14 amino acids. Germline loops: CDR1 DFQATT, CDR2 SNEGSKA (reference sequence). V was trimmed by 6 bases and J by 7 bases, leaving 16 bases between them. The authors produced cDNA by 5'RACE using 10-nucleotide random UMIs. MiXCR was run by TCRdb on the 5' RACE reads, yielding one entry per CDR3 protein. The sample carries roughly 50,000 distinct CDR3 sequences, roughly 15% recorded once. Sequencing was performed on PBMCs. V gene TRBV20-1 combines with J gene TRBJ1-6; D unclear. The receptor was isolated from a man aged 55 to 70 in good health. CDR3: CSAPLGIQNSPLHF. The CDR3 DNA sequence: TGCAGTGCCCCTCTAGGTATCCAGAATTCACCCCTCCACTTT.